Listed here are 7 T cell receptor beta chains from one sample, sequenced in a study of blood T cell repertoires in COVID-19. Profiling relied on immunoSEQ multiplex PCR, and the TCRdb table lists in-frame clones only, not all of them. The sample shows fewer than 250,000 clones, 65% to 85% of them seen only once. The source material was peripheral blood. These receptors all come from a man in his fifties or sixties with active or convalescent COVID-19.

This clone has just a few counts. The chain employs TRBV30 and TRBJ2-7; D may be TRBD1 (6 bases). Germline V lookup: CDR1 GTSNPN, CDR2 SVGIG (reference sequence). This CDR3 has 14 amino acids. Trimming removed 3 bases from V and 0 bases from J, with 12 bases in between. DNA of the CDR3: TGTGCCTGGAGCAGAGGGGGAATCTCCTACGAGCAGTACTTC. This translates into CAWSRGGISYEQYF.

The chain joins TRBV30 to TRBJ2-7, with TRBD1 matching 9 bases. The CDR3 loop spans 14 amino acids. CDR1 and CDR2 from the germline V gene are GTSNPN and SVGIG (reference sequence). With 2 bases clipped from V and 6 bases from J, the junction kept 8 bases outside the gene matches. CDR3 DNA sequence: TGTGCCTGGAGTTCCGGGACAGGGCTGGGCGAGCAGTACTTC. As protein: CAWSSGTGLGEQYF.

The chain has TRBV4-3 and TRBJ1-6, with 10 bases that match TRBD1. The CDR3 covers 16 residues. Per the germline V gene, CDR1 is LGHNA and CDR2 is YSLEER. Trimming at V came to 0 bases and at J to 7 bases, leaving 3 bases not matched to a gene. CDR3 in amino acids: CASSQDTGQGNSPLHF. The CDR3 coding sequence is TGCGCCAGCAGCCAAGATACGGGACAGGGGAATTCACCCCTCCACTTT.

The CDR3, as DNA: TGTGCCAGCAAAATTGAGAGCGGAACACACAATGAGCAGTTCTTC. As protein: CASKIESGTHNEQFF. The chain uses TRBV6-4 and TRBJ2-1, with D tentatively TRBD2 (5 bases). Germline values: CDR1 MRHNA, CDR2 SNTAGT. Trimming removed 7 bases from V and 5 bases from J, with 18 bases in between. The CDR3 spans 15 residues.

This chain joins TRBV5-1 and TRBJ1-6; no clear D. Germline CDR1 and CDR2: SGHRS and YFSETQ. The CDR3 loop spans 15 amino acids. V lost 0 bases and J 7 bases, leaving 11 bases between the germline ends. CDR3 in amino acids: CASSLGPSGNSPLHF. The CDR3 DNA reads as TGCGCCAGCAGCTTGGGCCCCTCCGGGAATTCACCCCTCCACTTT.

This sequence joins TRBV19 and TRBJ1-6, with D perhaps matching TRBD1 (5 bases). From germline, CDR1 is LNHDA and CDR2 SQIVND (reference sequence). V was clipped by 2 bases and J by 4 bases, with 9 bases between them. The CDR3 runs to 15 residues. The CDR3 loop reads CASSINRGYNSPLHF. In DNA form, the CDR3 reads TGTGCCAGTAGTATAAATCGGGGGTATAATTCACCCCTCCACTTT.

The J gene is TRBJ2-1, the V gene TRBV11-2, with a possible D match to TRBD1 (5 bases). This CDR3 is built from 15 residues. V lost 6 bases, J lost 4 bases, and 16 bases lay in between. Germline loops: CDR1 SGHAT, CDR2 FQNNGV. CDR3 bases: TGTGCCAGCAGGAATCTGGGGCAGTTGTACAATGAGCAGTTCTTC. Amino acids: CASRNLGQLYNEQFF.